Below, 7 T cell receptor beta chains from the same sample are listed, as sequenced in a study of T-cell reconstitution after alpha-beta-depleted transplantation in children. Unique molecular identifiers were incorporated into the prepared TCRbeta library. TCRdb used MiXCR to reprocess the PCR reads, holding one entry per CDR3 protein. Among roughly 400,000 distinct CDR3 sequences listed, about 20% were seen once. Source: PBMCs from the stem cell graft donor, taken from the stem cell graft. All receptors derive from a human donor who donated a stem cell graft to a child with acute myeloid leukemia.

V usage is TRBV19 and J usage is TRBJ2-7, with D possibly called TRBD1 or TRBD2 (6 bases each). Germline assignment: CDR1 LNHDA and CDR2 SQIVND (reference sequence). Deletions cut 5 bases from V and 3 bases from J, with 11 bases between. CDR3 length: 13 amino acids. The DNA for the CDR3 is TGTGCCAGTAGTGCGGGACAAGTCTACGAGCAGTACTTC. Translation gives CASSAGQVYEQYF.

This clonotype was found many times. J is TRBJ2-1 and V is TRBV12-3 or TRBV12-4, with 10 bases identical to TRBD2. V was pared by 5 bases and J by 8 bases, with 9 bases of the junction left unmatched. There are 15 residues in the CDR3. The CDR3 here is CASSTPGLASDEQFF. Written as DNA, the CDR3 is TGTGCCAGCAGTACACCGGGACTAGCGTCCGATGAGCAGTTCTTC.

The rearrangement uses TRBV20-1 and TRBJ2-5, with D tentatively TRBD2 (6 bases). Trimming shortened V by 4 bases and J by 2 bases, and 14 bases separated the two germline ends. The CDR3 has 14 amino acids. The germline CDR1 and CDR2 sequences are DFQATT and SNEGSKA (reference sequence). CDR3 DNA: TGCAGTGCTAATCTGGGACTGGTGCAAGAGACCCAGTACTTC. Protein sequence: CSANLGLVQETQYF.

This clonotype was seen a few times. The rearrangement uses TRBV25-1 and TRBJ2-7; 9 bases are a match to TRBD1. Germline lookup yields CDR1 MGHDK and CDR2 SYGVNS. The CDR3 has 15 residues. With 5 bases clipped from V and 4 bases from J, the junction kept 9 bases outside the gene matches. The CDR3 DNA follows: TGTGCCAGCAGTAAACCGGGACAGGGCGTATACGAGCAGTACTTC. Translating it yields CASSKPGQGVYEQYF.

In its sample, this clonotype was seen a few times. This rearrangement joins TRBV14 to TRBJ2-1, with 11 bases lining up with TRBD1. V lost 6 bases and J lost 4; bases outside the gene matches: 5. The CDR3 sequence is 15 residues long. Germline V gene sequence: CDR1 SGHDN, CDR2 FVKESK. CDR3 bases: TGTGCCAGCAGTCGGACAGGGGGCTTGTACAATGAGCAGTTCTTC. Its translation is CASSRTGGLYNEQFF.

The rearrangement links TRBV6-5 to TRBJ2-1, with 7 bases identical to TRBD2. V dropped 6 bases and J dropped 6; count of bases not matched to a gene: 11. The CDR3 covers 15 residues. Looked up from germline, CDR1 is MNHEY and CDR2 is SVGAGI. Written as DNA, the CDR3 is TGTGCCAGCAGATCGGGGAGCGGGAACCTCAATGAGCAGTTCTTC. The encoded protein is CASRSGSGNLNEQFF.

This rearrangement joins TRBV4-1 to TRBJ1-5; D call uncertain. This CDR3 comprises 15 residues. Germline-derived CDR1 and CDR2 are MGHRA and YSYEKL. The V end was cut by 4 bases, the J end by 0 bases, with 10 bases between. The CDR3 sequence: CASSPTGDSNQPQHF. In DNA, the CDR3 is TGCGCCAGCAGCCCCACGGGAGATAGCAATCAGCCCCAGCATTTT.